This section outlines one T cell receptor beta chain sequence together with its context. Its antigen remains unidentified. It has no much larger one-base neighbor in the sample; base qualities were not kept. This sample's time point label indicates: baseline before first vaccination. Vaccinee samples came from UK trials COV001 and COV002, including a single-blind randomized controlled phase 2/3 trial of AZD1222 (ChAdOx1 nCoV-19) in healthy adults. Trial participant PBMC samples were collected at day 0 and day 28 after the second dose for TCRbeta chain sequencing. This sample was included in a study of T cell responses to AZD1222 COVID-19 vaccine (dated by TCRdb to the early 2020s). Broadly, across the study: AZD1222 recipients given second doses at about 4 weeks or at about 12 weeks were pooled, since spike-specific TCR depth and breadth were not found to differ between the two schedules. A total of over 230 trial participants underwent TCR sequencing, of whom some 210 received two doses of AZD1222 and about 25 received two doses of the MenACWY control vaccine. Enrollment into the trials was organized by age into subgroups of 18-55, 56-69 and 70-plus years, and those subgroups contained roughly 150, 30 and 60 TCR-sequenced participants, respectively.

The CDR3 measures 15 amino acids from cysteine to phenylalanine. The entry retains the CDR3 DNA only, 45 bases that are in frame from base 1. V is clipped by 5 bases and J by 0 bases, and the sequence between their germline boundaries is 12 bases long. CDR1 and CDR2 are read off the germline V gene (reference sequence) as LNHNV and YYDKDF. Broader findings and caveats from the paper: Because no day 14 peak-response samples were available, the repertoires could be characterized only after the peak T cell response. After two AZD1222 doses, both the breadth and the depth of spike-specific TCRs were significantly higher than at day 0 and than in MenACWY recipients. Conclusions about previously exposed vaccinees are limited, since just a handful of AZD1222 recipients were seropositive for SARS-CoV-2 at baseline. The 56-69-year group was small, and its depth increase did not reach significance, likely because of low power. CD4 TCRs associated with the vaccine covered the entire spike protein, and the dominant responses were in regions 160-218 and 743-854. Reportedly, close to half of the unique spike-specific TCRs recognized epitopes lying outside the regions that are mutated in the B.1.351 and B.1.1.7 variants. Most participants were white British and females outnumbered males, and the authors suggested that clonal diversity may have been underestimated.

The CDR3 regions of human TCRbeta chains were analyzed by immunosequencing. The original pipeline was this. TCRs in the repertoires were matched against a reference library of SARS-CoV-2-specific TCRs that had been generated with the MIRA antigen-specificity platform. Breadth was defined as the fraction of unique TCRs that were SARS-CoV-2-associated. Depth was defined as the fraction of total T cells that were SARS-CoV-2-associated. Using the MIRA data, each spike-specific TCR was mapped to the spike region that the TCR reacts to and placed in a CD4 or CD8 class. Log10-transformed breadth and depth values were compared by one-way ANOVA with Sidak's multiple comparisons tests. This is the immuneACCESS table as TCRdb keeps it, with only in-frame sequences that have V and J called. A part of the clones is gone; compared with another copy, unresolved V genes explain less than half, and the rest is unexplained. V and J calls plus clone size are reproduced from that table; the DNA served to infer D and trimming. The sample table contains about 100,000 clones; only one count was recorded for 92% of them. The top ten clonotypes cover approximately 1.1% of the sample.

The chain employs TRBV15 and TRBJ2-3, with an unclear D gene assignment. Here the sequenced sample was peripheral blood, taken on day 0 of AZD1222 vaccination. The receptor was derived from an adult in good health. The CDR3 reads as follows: CATSWGLDSTDTQYF. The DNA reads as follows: TGTGCCACCAGCTGGGGTCTAGATAGCACAGATACGCAGTATTTT.